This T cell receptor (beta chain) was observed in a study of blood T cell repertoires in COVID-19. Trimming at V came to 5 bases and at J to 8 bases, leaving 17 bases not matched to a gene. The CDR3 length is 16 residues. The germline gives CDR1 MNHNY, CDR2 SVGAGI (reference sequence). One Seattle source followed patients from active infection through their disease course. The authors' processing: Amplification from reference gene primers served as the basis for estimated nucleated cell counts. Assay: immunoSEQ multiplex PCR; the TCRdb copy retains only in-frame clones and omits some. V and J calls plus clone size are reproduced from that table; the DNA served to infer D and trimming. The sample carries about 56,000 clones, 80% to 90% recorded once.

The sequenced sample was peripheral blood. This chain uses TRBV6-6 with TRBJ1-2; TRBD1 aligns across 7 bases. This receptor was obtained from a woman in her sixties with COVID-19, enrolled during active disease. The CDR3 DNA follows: TGTGCCAGCAGTCCAAGGACAGGTTTAGGGGATTGGGGCTACACCTTC. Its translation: CASSPRTGLGDWGYTF.